A selection of T cell receptor beta chains follows, all from one sample in a study of shared clonotypes between healthy human individuals. Profiled with immunoSEQ multiplex PCR; TCRdb holds only in-frame clones, not every one. In the table there are under 350,000 clones, around 87% of which are singletons. Material: memory CD8+ T cells sorted from blood. These receptors came from a man between 18 and 29 years old in good health. Each CDR3 is given with its conserved first and last residue. A D gene is named only where the DNA matches it firmly. Some rows mark clone size as missing; the rest say once, few, many or name a class of expanded clone.

D	J	size	V	DNA	CDR3
-	TRBJ1-2	-	TRBV13	TGTGCCAGCAGCTTAGGCACGGGGGCAGGCTTTGGCTACACCTTC	CASSLGTGAGFGYTF
TRBD1	TRBJ2-7	-	TRBV28	TGTGCCAGCAGCCATCGGGGACAGACCTCCAACGAGCAGTACTTC	CASSHRGQTSNEQYF
-	TRBJ2-1	-	TRBV7-6	TGTGCCAGCAGTTGGGCCGGGGTGTACAATGAGCAGTTCTTC	CASSWAGVYNEQFF
-	TRBJ2-7	few	TRBV5-1	TGCGCCAGCAGCGGGGTAATCACAGCCGAGCAGTACTTC	CASSGVITAEQYF
TRBD2	TRBJ2-1	-	TRBV9	TGTGCCAGCAGCGAGCTAGCGGAGAGCTCCTACAATGAGCAGTTCTTC	CASSELAESSYNEQFF
TRBD2	TRBJ2-7	-	TRBV7-2	TGTGCCAGCAGCCCGTACTTAGCGGGAGTCATCCTCTTGGGCAGCGAGCAGTACTTC	CASSPYLAGVILLGSEQYF
-	TRBJ2-5	-	TRBV29-1	TGCAGCGCCGGATTCCCCTTTGAGAGGGGAGAGACCCAGTACTTC	CSAGFPFERGETQYF
TRBD1	TRBJ1-5	once	TRBV28	TGTGCCAGCAGTTTTACCCGGACAGGGACCCTTCGGGATCAGCCCCAGCATTTT	CASSFTRTGTLRDQPQHF
TRBD2	TRBJ2-7	-	TRBV5-4	TGTGCCAGCAGCTCGGGACTAGCGGGATACGAGCAGTACTTC	CASSSGLAGYEQYF
TRBD1	TRBJ1-5	-	TRBV27	TGTGCCAGCAGCCGGACAGGGGGAACCAATCAGCCCCAGCATTTT	CASSRTGGTNQPQHF
-	TRBJ2-2	-	TRBV10-3	TGTGCCATCAGTGAGGATATCGCCGGGGAGCTGTTTTTT	CAISEDIAGELFF
-	TRBJ1-5	-	TRBV11-2	TGTGCCAGCAGCCCGGGAGTGGTCAGCGCATTTGGCAATCAGCCCCAGCATTTT	CASSPGVVSAFGNQPQHF
TRBD2	TRBJ2-7	-	TRBV13	TGTGCCAGCAGCTTCCGAACGGGACTAGGGGACGAGCAGTACTTC	CASSFRTGLGDEQYF
-	TRBJ1-5	many	TRBV28	TGTGCCAGCAGTAGAAGGACAGACCATCAGCCCCAGCATTTT	CASSRRTDHQPQHF
TRBD1	TRBJ1-1	-	TRBV27	TGTGCCAGCAGAGTACAGGGGGTCGACACTGAAGCTTTCTTT	CASRVQGVDTEAFF
-	TRBJ2-3	-	TRBV6-6	TGTGCCAGCAGTTACTCGAACGGTGGCACAGATACGCAGTATTTT	CASSYSNGGTDTQYF
-	TRBJ2-7	few	TRBV6-1	TGTGCCAGCAGTGCGCGGGACAGATCCTACGAGCAGTACTTC	CASSARDRSYEQYF
-	TRBJ2-3	-	TRBV10-3	TGTGCCATCAGTGCCCCATCCCGTGGGGATACGCAGTATTTT	CAISAPSRGDTQYF
TRBD1	TRBJ2-3	-	TRBV5-1	TGCGCCAGCAGCTTGTACGGGACAGCCAGCACAGATACGCAGTATTTT	CASSLYGTASTDTQYF
TRBD2	TRBJ2-3	once	TRBV4-1	TGCGCCAGCAGCCATCCCGGGGGGGATACGCAGTATTTT	CASSHPGGDTQYF
-	TRBJ2-5	-	TRBV7-9	TGTGCCAGCAGCGAAACTGGGGCTTACGGGACCCAGTACTTC	CASSETGAYGTQYF
TRBD2	TRBJ2-1	-	TRBV10-3	TGTGCCATCAGTGAGTCGATGGCTAGCGGAGACCACAATGAGCAGTTCTTC	CAISESMASGDHNEQFF
TRBD1	TRBJ1-2	-	TRBV10-3	TGTGCCAGCAGTCCTCAGGGGGCGAATGGCTACACCTTC	CASSPQGANGYTF
-	TRBJ2-7	-	TRBV10-3	TGTGCCATCAGCGACGGGAATCTCCTCGAGCAGTACTTC	CAISDGNLLEQYF
-	TRBJ1-2	-	TRBV6-4	TGTGCCAGCAGCGGGACACCCACTAACTATGGCTACACCTTC	CASSGTPTNYGYTF
-	TRBJ2-2	-	TRBV9	TGTGCCAGCAGCTACTCGGGGTACACCGGGGAGCTGTTTTTT	CASSYSGYTGELFF